This TCR beta chain originates from a study of CD8 T cells in ankylosing spondylitis. V was clipped by 6 bases and J by 8 bases; unmatched bases: 4. Germline V gene data show CDR1 as MNHEY and CDR2 as SMNVEV (reference sequence). This CDR3 is 12 amino acids long. A quantitative 5'-RACE method, one with molecular barcodes, was used to make TCR beta libraries. TCRdb fed the 5' RACE reads into MiXCR, producing one record per CDR3 protein. The table shows 300,000 to 400,000 distinct CDR3 sequences, with more than 20% occurring only once. Study-wide findings and caveats: Seemingly distinctive of ankylosing spondylitis blood was a TCR beta motif formed by eight highly homologous variants. Previously reported in reactive arthritis synovial fluid and blood were some of the motif variants. Disease-linked clones reportedly concentrated significantly in matched ankylosing spondylitis synovial fluid.

Relative to its sample, this clonotype is medium-sized. Its specificity is not known. This chain connects TRBV27 to TRBJ1-2, with TRBD1 identical over 9 bases. Specimen: blood, either unsorted or a sorted T cell fraction (not recorded which). This sequence originates from a male donor with ankylosing spondylitis or in good health (not recorded which). The CDR3 nucleotides read TGTGCCAGCAGACAGGGGGCCCTCGGCTACACCTTC. This encodes CASRQGALGYTF.